The 28 T cell receptor beta chains below all came from one sample that was sequenced in a study of T-cell reconstitution after alpha-beta-depleted transplantation in children. Unique molecular identifiers were built into the TCRbeta library. TCRdb itself ran the PCR reads through MiXCR, one entry per CDR3 protein. Of about 260,000 distinct CDR3 sequences in the sample, around a tenth are singletons; the top ten hold around 22%. The input for sequencing was peripheral blood, taken 180 days after TCRalphabeta/CD19-depleted stem cell transplant. The receptor source for this set is a male patient aged 2-15 years who had a stem cell transplant for chronic granulomatous disease, so the T cells may come from the graft donor.

This clonotype occurred many times. J is TRBJ2-3 and V is TRBV7-3, with D maybe TRBD2 (7 bases). Germline V gene data show CDR1 as SGHTA and CDR2 as FQGTGA. The CDR3 extends over 13 amino acids. V was trimmed by 2 bases and J by 7 bases, leaving 10 bases between them. The CDR3: CASSLGGANTQYF. The CDR3 DNA follows: TGTGCCAGCAGCTTAGGGGGGGCAAATACGCAGTATTTT.

There are many counts of this clonotype. This chain connects TRBV7-9 to TRBJ2-7; D is unresolved. V was pared by 3 bases and J by 2 bases, with 11 bases between. Germline assignment: CDR1 SEHNR and CDR2 FQNEAQ (reference sequence). This CDR3 region has 14 residues. The CDR3: CASSLIQPPYEQYF. As DNA, the CDR3 is TGTGCCAGCAGCTTGATACAGCCCCCCTACGAGCAGTACTTC. The whole variable domain, filled in from reference TRBV7-9 and TRBJ2-7, reads DTGVSQNPRHKITKRGQNVTFRCDPISEHNRLYWYRQTLGQGPEFLTYFQNEAQLEKSRLLSDRFSAERPKGSFSTLEIQRTEQGDSAMYLCASSLIQPPYEQYFGPGTRLTVT.

This clonotype was seen repeatedly, ten times or more. The chain recombines TRBV5-1 with TRBJ2-2; no clear D. Trimming shortened V by 0 bases and J by 0 bases, and 12 bases separated the two germline ends. CDR1 SGHRS and CDR2 YFSETQ come from the germline V gene. CDR3 length: 17 amino acids. CDR3 amino acids: CASSLAWGNANTGELFF. CDR3 sequence (DNA): TGCGCCAGCAGCTTGGCCTGGGGAAATGCGAACACCGGGGAGCTGTTTTTT.

This clonotype was observed many times. V is TRBV5-1 and J is TRBJ2-7, with TRBD2 matching over 11 bases. Germline CDR1 and CDR2: SGHRS and YFSETQ. V shed 5 bases and J 3 bases; nucleotides not matched to a gene: 16. This CDR3 has 18 residues. The CDR3: CASSRRTGTSGLGYEQYF. CDR3 sequence (DNA): TGCGCCAGCAGTAGACGTACCGGGACTAGCGGACTTGGCTACGAGCAGTACTTC.

The rearrangement joins TRBV12-3 or TRBV12-4 to TRBJ2-4, with a possible D match to TRBD2 (6 bases). This CDR3 is built from 17 residues. Trimming cost V 2 bases and J 0 bases, with 14 bases left between them. The CDR3 protein is CASSLWVGGIAKNIQYF. The DNA for the CDR3 is TGTGCCAGCAGTTTATGGGTCGGGGGTATAGCCAAAAACATTCAGTACTTC.

This clonotype was seen many times. The chain joins TRBV4-2 to TRBJ2-7, with D tentatively TRBD2 (6 bases). V lost 6 bases, J lost 3 bases, and 18 bases lay in between. Germline-derived CDR1 and CDR2 are LGHNA and YNFKEQ. CDR3 length equals 15 residues. CDR3 DNA sequence: TGTGCCAGCAGGCCTTCCGGGAGAGAATTCTACGAGCAGTACTTC. Translating gives CASRPSGREFYEQYF.

This clonotype has at least ten counts. The rearrangement joins TRBV29-1 to TRBJ2-7; 8 bases fit TRBD1. CDR3 length equals 14 residues. Germline lookup yields CDR1 SQVTM and CDR2 ANQGSEA. Trimming at V came to 3 bases and at J to 6 bases, leaving 10 bases not matched to a gene. The DNA of the CDR3 is TGCAGCGTTGACCGGACAGGGACGGATACCGAGCAGTACTTC. Its translation is CSVDRTGTDTEQYF.

Comment on this clonotype: Given a much more abundant clone one base away, this may be a read error. The chain is built from TRBV7-2 and TRBJ2-1; D uncertain. This CDR3 has 13 residues. The germline V gene has CDR1 SGHTA and CDR2 FQGNSA. The V end lost 1 base, the J end lost 7 bases, and 8 bases lay between the germline ends. The CDR3 region has the DNA TGTGCCAGCAGCTTAGAAATGGTAAATGAGCAGTTCTTC. This gives the protein CASSLEMVNEQFF.

This clonotype was counted ten times or more. The chain couples TRBV7-3 to TRBJ2-1; 10 bases align to TRBD2. The V gene end was trimmed by 5 bases and the J gene end by 8 bases; junction bases not matched to a gene: 9. This CDR3 comprises 15 residues. The germline CDR1 and CDR2 sequences are SGHTA and FQGTGA. The CDR3, as DNA: TGTGCCAGCAGCCCAATAGCGGGGGGCAGGGATGAGCAGTTCTTC. Protein: CASSPIAGGRDEQFF.

This clonotype was detected many times. The V and J genes are TRBV12-3 or TRBV12-4 and TRBJ2-1; no clear D. V lost 2 bases to trimming and J lost 7 bases, with 6 bases between them. This CDR3 has 12 amino acids. The CDR3 nucleotides read TGTGCCAGCAGTTTATTGGGGAATGAGCAGTTCTTC. Translation: CASSLLGNEQFF.

This clonotype was detected many times. The genes are TRBV29-1 and TRBJ1-1; TRBD1 matches 9 bases. The CDR3 totals 12 residues. From germline, CDR1 is SQVTM and CDR2 ANQGSEA. With V trimmed by 4 bases and J by 11 bases, 8 bases remained unmatched. The CDR3 coding sequence is TGCAGCGTTGGGACAGGGGTTCTGAGCGCTTTCTTT. Translating it yields CSVGTGVLSAFF.

This clonotype was found many times. V gene TRBV20-1 combines with J gene TRBJ2-7, with D possibly TRBD1 on 6 matching bases. Germline V gene sequence: CDR1 DFQATT, CDR2 SNEGSKA (reference sequence). V was cut by 0 bases and J by 2 bases, with 11 bases left in between. The CDR3 is 14 amino acids. The CDR3 loop reads CSARERTDPYEQYF. CDR3 coding DNA: TGCAGTGCTAGAGAAAGGACAGATCCCTACGAGCAGTACTTC.

Comments on this clonotype: The likely explanation is a read error, given a far larger clone one base away. This rearrangement joins TRBV27 to TRBJ2-7; D perhaps matches TRBD1 (5 bases). Germline assignment: CDR1 MNHEY and CDR2 SMNVEV (reference sequence). V shed 2 bases and J shed 3 bases, with 8 bases lying between them. This CDR3 has 13 residues. CDR3 sequence (DNA): TGTGCCAGCAGTTTAGGGGCTTACTACGAGCAGTACTTC. This encodes CASSLGAYYEQYF.

This clonotype was seen at least ten times. This rearrangement joins TRBV5-5 to TRBJ2-7; D unresolved. The ends were cut back, 5 bases at V and 0 bases at J, with 6 bases in the middle. The CDR3 loop spans 12 amino acids. Looked up from germline, CDR1 is SGHKS and CDR2 is YYEKEE (reference sequence). The CDR3 protein is CASRGLSYEQYF. CDR3 bases: TGTGCCAGCAGGGGCCTCTCCTACGAGCAGTACTTC. Full variable domain (outside the CDR3, taken from reference TRBV5-5 and TRBJ2-7): DAGVTQSPTHLIKTRGQQVTLRCSPISGHKSVSWYQQVLGQGPQFIFQYYEKEERGRGNFPDRFSARQFPNYSSELNVNALLLGDSALYLCASRGLSYEQYFGPGTRLTVT.

This clonotype was picked up many times. The V call is TRBV7-8, the J call TRBJ2-2; 8 positions match TRBD2. The CDR3 loop spans 15 amino acids. J gave up 4 bases and V 5 bases, and 6 bases lay outside the gene matches. CDR1 is SGHVS, CDR2 FQNEAQ, per germline. The CDR3 spells CASSPGGVGTGELFF. The CDR3 bases are TGTGCCAGCAGCCCCGGGGGGGTAGGCACCGGGGAGCTGTTTTTT.

This clonotype occurred a few times. The chain combines TRBV11-1 with TRBJ2-7; possible D gene TRBD2, 5 bases. This CDR3 comprises 12 residues. Trimming cost V 6 bases and J 6 bases, with 12 bases left between them. Germline lookup yields CDR1 SGHAT and CDR2 FQDESV (reference sequence). The CDR3 sequence is CASRLRAGEQYF. The CDR3 DNA follows: TGTGCCAGCAGATTGAGGGCTGGCGAGCAGTACTTC.

The genes are TRBV23-1 and TRBJ1-5; TRBD1 aligns across 7 bases. TRBV23-1 is designated an ORF whose function remains uncertain. CDR3 length: 17 amino acids. Trimming at V came to 2 bases and at J to 5 bases, leaving 12 bases not matched to a gene. CDR3 nucleotides: TGCGCCAGCAGTCAACCGAACATGGACAGGTGTTATCAGCCCCAGCATTTT. Translated, it gives CASSQPNMDRCYQPQHF.

Worth noting for this clonotype: Since a much larger clone is just one base distant, this may be a read error. This chain joins TRBV5-1 and TRBJ2-1, with 7 bases that match TRBD1. Germline V lookup: CDR1 SGHRS, CDR2 YFSETQ. The CDR3 length is 16 residues. The CDR3 here is CASSFDRAGSCNEQFF. The CDR3 coding sequence is TGCGCCAGCAGCTTCGACAGGGCGGGTTCCTGCAATGAGCAGTTCTTC.

In this sample, this clonotype turned up many times. V and J are TRBV7-2 and TRBJ2-7, with 7 positions matching TRBD1. The CDR3 extends over 17 amino acids. V was clipped by 1 base and J by 3 bases; unmatched bases: 12. Germline lookup yields CDR1 SGHTA and CDR2 FQGNSA. Here the CDR3 DNA reads TGTGCCAGCAGCTTAGGGATGACAGGGATGGGGCTCTACGAGCAGTACTTC. The encoded protein is CASSLGMTGMGLYEQYF.

This clonotype was seen ten or more times. The chain recombines TRBV5-1 with TRBJ2-3; the D is unclear. Per germline, CDR1 SGHRS and CDR2 YFSETQ. There are 13 residues in the CDR3. Trimming pared 4 bases from V and 12 bases from J, leaving 18 bases between. CDR3 in amino acids: CASSGVLDSGQYF. The CDR3 DNA reads TGCGCCAGCAGCGGTGTACTTGACTCAGGCCAGTATTTT.

This clonotype has at least ten counts. The V call is TRBV10-3, the J call TRBJ2-2; no clear D. Looked up from germline, CDR1 is ENHRY and CDR2 is SYGVKD. The CDR3 has 12 residues. With 6 bases removed from V and 6 bases from J, the gap between germline ends came to 8 bases. CDR3 region: CAIRPSPGELFF. The CDR3 DNA reads as TGTGCCATCAGGCCCTCCCCCGGGGAGCTGTTTTTT.

This clonotype was picked up many times. This chain links TRBV20-1 with TRBJ1-5; D unclear. V was pared by 6 bases and J by 2 bases, with 14 bases between. CDR3 length: 14 residues. CDR1 and CDR2 from the germline V gene are DFQATT and SNEGSKA (reference sequence). The chain's CDR3 is CSAKDPFGNQPQHF. The DNA of the CDR3 is TGCAGTGCGAAGGACCCCTTTGGCAATCAGCCCCAGCATTTT.

This clonotype was detected many times. J is TRBJ2-1 and V is TRBV5-1; 7 bases align to TRBD2. Per the germline V gene, CDR1 is SGHRS and CDR2 is YFSETQ. Trimming cost V 4 bases and J 7 bases; bases outside gene matches: 11. The CDR3 is 15 residues long. CDR3 sequence: CASSLLAAQGNEQFF. In DNA, the CDR3 is TGCGCCAGCAGCCTTCTAGCGGCCCAGGGAAATGAGCAGTTCTTC.

Sample share makes this clonotype medium-sized (0.01 to 0.1%). The V gene is TRBV7-9, the J gene TRBJ2-1; 11 bases match TRBD2. The germline V gene encodes CDR1 SEHNR and CDR2 FQNEAQ (reference sequence). The CDR3 spans 20 residues. Losses at the gene ends were 3 bases for V and 2 bases for J; bases not matched to a gene: 15. CDR3 bases: TGTGCCAGCAGCTTTTTTCAGGGCCCGGGACTAGCGGAAACCTACAATGAGCAGTTCTTC. This gives the protein CASSFFQGPGLAETYNEQFF.

This clonotype was recorded many times. V and J are TRBV10-3 and TRBJ2-6, with TRBD1 matching over 9 bases. The length of the CDR3 is 15 residues. V lost 4 bases and J lost 8; bases outside the gene matches: 6. The germline V gene has CDR1 ENHRY and CDR2 SYGVKD. CDR3 bases: TGTGCCATCAGTGCTTCCGGGACAGGGCCCAACGTCCTGACTTTC. Translated: CAISASGTGPNVLTF.

This clonotype was found many times. The V gene is TRBV12-3 or TRBV12-4, the J gene TRBJ2-1; D possibly corresponds to TRBD1 (5 bases). The germline V and J ends were trimmed by 3 bases and 6 bases, with 15 bases remaining between them. CDR3 size: 15 residues. Here the CDR3 reads CASSFWGLRSNEQFF. The CDR3 DNA reads as TGTGCCAGCAGTTTTTGGGGCCTGCGGTCCAATGAGCAGTTCTTC.

This clonotype was seen repeatedly, ten times or more. The chain combines TRBV20-1 with TRBJ2-6; D is ambiguous. The V and J ends lost 1 base and 3 bases respectively, with 4 bases between them. Per the germline V gene, CDR1 is DFQATT and CDR2 is SNEGSKA (reference sequence). This CDR3 has 13 residues. The CDR3 protein is CSARVLGANVLTF. Here the CDR3 DNA reads TGCAGTGCTAGAGTTCTTGGGGCCAACGTCCTGACTTTC.

In this sample, this clonotype turned up many times. V gene TRBV7-2 combines with J gene TRBJ2-1, with 7 bases lining up with TRBD2. CDR1 and CDR2 from the germline V gene are SGHTA and FQGNSA. The CDR3 length is 16 residues. The trim removed 0 bases at V and 7 bases at J, leaving 9 bases unmatched. CDR3 DNA: TGTGCCAGCAGCTTAGCGGGGCTAGCGGTTAAGAATGAGCAGTTCTTC. Translating it yields CASSLAGLAVKNEQFF.